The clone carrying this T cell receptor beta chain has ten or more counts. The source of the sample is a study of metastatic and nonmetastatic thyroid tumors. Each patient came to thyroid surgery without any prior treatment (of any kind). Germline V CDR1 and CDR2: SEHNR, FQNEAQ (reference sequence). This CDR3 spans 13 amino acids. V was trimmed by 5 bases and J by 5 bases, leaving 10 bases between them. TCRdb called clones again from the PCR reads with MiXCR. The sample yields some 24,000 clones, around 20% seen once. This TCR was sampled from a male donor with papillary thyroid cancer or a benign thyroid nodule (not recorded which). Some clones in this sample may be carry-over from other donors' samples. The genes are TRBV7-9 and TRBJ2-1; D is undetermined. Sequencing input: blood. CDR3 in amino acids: CASSRVVDNEQFF. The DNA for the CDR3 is TGTGCCAGCAGCCGTGTAGTTGACAATGAGCAGTTCTTC.